This T cell receptor beta chain is from a study of blood T cell repertoires in COVID-19. Study in general: T cells, B-cell-depleted T cells, or PBMCs supplied cDNA or gDNA.

Sequencing used immunoSEQ multiplex PCR; TCRdb keeps in-frame clones, though not all of them. The sample holds a few hundred thousand clones, approximately 90% seen once. The ends were cut back, 4 bases at V and 1 base at J, with 8 bases in the middle. The CDR3 covers 14 residues. Germline CDR1 is ENHRY and CDR2 is SYGVKD. The sequenced sample was PBMCs or T cells enriched from blood (not recorded which). The chain links TRBV10-3 to TRBJ1-5; D is uncertain. This clonotype originated in a man aged 18 to 35 who had recovered from COVID-19. Here the CDR3 DNA reads TGTGCCATCAGTGCGTTGGAGAGCAATCAGCCCCAGCATTTT. Residues: CAISALESNQPQHF.